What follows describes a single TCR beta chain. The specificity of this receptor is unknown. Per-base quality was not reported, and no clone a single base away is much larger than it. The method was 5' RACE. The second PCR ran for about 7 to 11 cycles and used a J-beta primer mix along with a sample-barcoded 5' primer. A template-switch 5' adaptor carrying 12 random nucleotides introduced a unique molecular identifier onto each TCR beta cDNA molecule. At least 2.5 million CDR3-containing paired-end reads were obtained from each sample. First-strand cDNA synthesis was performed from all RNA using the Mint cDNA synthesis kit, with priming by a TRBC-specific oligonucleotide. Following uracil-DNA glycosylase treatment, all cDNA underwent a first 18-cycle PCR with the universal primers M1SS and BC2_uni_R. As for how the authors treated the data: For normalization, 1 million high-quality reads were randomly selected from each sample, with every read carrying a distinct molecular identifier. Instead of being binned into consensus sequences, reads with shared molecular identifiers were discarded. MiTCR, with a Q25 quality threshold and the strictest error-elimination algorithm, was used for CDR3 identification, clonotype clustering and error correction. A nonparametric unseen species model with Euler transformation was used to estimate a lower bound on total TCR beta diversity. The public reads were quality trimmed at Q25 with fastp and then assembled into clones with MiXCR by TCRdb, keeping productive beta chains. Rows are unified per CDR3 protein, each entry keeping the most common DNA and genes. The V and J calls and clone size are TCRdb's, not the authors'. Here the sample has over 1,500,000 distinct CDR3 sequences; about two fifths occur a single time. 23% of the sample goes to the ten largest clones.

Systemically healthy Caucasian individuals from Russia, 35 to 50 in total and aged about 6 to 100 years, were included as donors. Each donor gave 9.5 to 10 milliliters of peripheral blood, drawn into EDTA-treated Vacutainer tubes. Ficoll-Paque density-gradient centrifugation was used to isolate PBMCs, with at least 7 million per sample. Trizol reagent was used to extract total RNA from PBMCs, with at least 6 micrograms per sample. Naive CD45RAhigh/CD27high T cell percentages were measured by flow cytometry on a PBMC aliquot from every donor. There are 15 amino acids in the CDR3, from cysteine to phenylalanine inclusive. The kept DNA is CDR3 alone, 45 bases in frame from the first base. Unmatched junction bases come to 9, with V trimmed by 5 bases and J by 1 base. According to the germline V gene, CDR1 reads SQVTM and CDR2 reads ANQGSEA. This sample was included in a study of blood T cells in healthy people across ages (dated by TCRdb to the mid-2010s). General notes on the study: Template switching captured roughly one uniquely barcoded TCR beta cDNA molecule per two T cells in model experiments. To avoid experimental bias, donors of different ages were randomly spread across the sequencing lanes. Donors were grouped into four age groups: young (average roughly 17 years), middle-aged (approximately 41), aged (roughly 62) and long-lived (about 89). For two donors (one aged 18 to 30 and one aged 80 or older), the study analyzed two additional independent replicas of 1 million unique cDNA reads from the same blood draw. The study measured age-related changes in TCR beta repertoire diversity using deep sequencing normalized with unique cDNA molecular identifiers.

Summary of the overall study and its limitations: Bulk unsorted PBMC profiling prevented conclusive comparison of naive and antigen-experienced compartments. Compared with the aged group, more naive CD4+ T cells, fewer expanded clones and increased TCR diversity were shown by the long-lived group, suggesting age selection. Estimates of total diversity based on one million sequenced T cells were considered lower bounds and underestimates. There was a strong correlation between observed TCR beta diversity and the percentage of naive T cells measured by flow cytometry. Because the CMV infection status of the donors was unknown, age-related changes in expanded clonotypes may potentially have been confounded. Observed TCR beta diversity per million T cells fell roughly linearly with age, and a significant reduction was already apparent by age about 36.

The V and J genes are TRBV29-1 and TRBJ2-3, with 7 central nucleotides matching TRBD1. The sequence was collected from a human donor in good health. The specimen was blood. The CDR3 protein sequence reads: CSVRPPGGGTDTQYF. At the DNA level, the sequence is TGCAGCGTTAGGCCCCCAGGGGGTGGCACAGATACGCAGTATTTT.